This section outlines one T cell receptor (beta chain) sequence together with its context. Template material for amplifying TCR beta CDR3 regions consisted of RNA transcripts. Primed by the HTBI set, a first-round RT-PCR was run on the TCR CDR3. TCRdb re-called the multiplex PCR reads with MiXCR, one entry per CDR3 protein. The sample records 600,000 to 800,000 distinct CDR3 sequences, 30% to 40% being singletons. The entry originates in a study of T cells in Graves' hyperthyroidism and ophthalmopathy. The germline V gene has CDR1 WSHSY and CDR2 SAAADI. V lost 3 bases and J lost 7; bases outside the gene matches: 8. CDR3 length: 15 amino acids.

The receptor was derived from a woman aged 40 to 50 with Graves' hyperthyroidism. The J gene is TRBJ1-5, the V gene TRBV10-2; 8 bases line up with TRBD1. Sequenced material: blood. In DNA form, the CDR3 reads TGCGCCAGCAGTGACCCCGGACAGGGAGGACAGCCCCAGCATTTT. Its protein is CASSDPGQGGQPQHF.